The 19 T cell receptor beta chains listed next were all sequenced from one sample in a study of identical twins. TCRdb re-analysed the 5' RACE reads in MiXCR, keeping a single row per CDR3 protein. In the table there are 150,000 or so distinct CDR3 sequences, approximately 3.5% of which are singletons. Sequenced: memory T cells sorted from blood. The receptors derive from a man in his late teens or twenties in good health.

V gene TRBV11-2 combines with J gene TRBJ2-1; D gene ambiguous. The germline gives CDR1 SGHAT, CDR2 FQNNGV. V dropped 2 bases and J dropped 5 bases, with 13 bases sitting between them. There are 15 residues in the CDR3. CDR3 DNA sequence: TGTGCCAGCAGCTTACGCCCGGCACCAAACAATGAGCAGTTCTTC. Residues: CASSLRPAPNNEQFF.

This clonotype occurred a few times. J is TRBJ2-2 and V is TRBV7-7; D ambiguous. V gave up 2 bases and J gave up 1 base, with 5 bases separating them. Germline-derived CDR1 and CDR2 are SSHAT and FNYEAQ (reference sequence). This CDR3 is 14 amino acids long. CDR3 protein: CASSLKGNTGELFF. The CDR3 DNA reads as TGTGCCAGCAGCTTAAAGGGGAACACCGGGGAGCTGTTTTTT.

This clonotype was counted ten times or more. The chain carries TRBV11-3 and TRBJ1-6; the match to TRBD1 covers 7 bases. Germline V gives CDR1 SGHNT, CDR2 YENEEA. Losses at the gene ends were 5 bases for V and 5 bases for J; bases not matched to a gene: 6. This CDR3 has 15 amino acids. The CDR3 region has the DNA TGTGCCAGCAGCGTCAGGGGGACCAATAATTCACCCCTCCACTTT. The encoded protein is CASSVRGTNNSPLHF.

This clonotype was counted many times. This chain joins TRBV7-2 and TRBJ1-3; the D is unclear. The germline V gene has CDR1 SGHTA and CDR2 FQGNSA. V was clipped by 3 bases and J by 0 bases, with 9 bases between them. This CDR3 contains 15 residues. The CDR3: CASSFRGSSGNTIYF. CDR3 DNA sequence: TGTGCCAGCAGCTTCCGCGGGAGCTCTGGAAACACCATATATTTT.

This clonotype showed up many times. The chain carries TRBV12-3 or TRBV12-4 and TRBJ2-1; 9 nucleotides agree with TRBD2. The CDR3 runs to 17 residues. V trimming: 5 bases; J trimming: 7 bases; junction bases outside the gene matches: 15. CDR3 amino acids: CASSPSRGGRARNEQFF. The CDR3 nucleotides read TGTGCCAGCAGTCCGTCCCGGGGCGGGAGGGCCCGGAATGAGCAGTTCTTC.

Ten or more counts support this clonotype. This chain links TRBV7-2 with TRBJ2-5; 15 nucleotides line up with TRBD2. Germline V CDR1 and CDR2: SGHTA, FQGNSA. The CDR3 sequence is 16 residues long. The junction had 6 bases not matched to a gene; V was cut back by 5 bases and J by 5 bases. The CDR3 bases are TGTGCCAGCAGCGCGGGACTAGCGGGAGGCTCGGAGACCCAGTACTTC. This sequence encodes CASSAGLAGGSETQYF.

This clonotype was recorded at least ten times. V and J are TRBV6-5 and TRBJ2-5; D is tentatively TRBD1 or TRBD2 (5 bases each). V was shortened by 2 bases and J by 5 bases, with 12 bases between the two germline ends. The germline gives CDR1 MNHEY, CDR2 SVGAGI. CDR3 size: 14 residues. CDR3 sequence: CASSYEGIPETQYF. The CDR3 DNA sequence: TGTGCCAGCAGTTACGAGGGGATCCCCGAGACCCAGTACTTC.

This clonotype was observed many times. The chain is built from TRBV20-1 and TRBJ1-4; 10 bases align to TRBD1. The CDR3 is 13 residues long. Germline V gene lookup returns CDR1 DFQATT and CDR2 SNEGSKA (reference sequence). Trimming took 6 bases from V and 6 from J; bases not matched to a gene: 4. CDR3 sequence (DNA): TGCAGTGCCCGAGACAGGGGGCATGAAAAACTGTTTTTT. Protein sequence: CSARDRGHEKLFF.

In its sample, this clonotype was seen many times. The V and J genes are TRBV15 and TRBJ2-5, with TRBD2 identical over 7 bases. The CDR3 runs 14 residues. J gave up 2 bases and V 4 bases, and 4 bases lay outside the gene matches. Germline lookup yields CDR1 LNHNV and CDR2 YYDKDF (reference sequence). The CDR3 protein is CATSKGGRQETQYF. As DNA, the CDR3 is TGTGCCACCAGCAAGGGAGGGCGTCAAGAGACCCAGTACTTC.

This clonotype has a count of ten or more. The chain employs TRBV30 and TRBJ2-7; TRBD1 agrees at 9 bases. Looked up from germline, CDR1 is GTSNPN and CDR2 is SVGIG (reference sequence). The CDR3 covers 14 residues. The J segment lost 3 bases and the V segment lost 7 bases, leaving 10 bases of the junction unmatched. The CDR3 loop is CAYLGTGSLYEQYF. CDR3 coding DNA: TGTGCCTACCTCGGGACAGGGAGTCTCTACGAGCAGTACTTC.

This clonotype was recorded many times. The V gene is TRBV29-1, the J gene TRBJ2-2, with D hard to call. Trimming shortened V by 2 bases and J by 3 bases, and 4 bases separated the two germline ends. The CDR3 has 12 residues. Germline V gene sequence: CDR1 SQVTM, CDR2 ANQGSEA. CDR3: CSVEQDTGELFF. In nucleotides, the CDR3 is TGCAGCGTTGAACAAGACACCGGGGAGCTGTTTTTT.

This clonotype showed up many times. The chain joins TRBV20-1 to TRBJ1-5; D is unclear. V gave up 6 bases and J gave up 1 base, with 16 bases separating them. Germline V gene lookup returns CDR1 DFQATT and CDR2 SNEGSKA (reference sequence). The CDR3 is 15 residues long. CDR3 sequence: CSARTAGRSNQPQHF. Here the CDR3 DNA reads TGCAGTGCCAGAACCGCGGGGAGAAGCAATCAGCCCCAGCATTTT.

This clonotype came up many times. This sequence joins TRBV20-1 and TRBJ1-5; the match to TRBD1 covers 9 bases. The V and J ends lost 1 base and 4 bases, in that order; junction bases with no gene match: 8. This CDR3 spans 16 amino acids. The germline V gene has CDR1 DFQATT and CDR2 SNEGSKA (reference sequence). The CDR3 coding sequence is TGCAGTGCTAGAGCCCCGGACAGGGGCTGGAATCAGCCCCAGCATTTT. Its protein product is CSARAPDRGWNQPQHF.

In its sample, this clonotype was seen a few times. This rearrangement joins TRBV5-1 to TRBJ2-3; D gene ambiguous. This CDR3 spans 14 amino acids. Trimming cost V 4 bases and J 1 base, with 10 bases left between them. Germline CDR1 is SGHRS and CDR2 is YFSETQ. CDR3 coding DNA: TGCGCCAGCAGCCTGGACGGCGGCACAGATACGCAGTATTTT. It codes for CASSLDGGTDTQYF.

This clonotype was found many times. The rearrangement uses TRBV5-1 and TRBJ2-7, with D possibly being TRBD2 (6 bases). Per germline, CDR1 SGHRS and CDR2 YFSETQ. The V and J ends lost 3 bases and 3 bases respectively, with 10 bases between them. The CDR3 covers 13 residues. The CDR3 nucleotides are TGCGCCAGCAGCTCGGACTACAACTACGAGCAGTACTTC. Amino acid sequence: CASSSDYNYEQYF.

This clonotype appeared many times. CDR3 DNA: TGTGCCAGCAGTTTAATATCTGAAGCTTTCTTT. As protein: CASSLISEAFF. This sequence joins TRBV12-3 or TRBV12-4 and TRBJ1-1; unclear D gene. V was cut by 2 bases and J by 6 bases, with 4 bases left in between. CDR3 length equals 11 residues.

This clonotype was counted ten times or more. The CDR3 region has the DNA TGTGCCAGCAGCCTGGGACAGGGAGGCTACGAGCAGTACTTC. It specifies CASSLGQGGYEQYF. This chain joins TRBV14 and TRBJ2-7; the match to TRBD1 covers 9 bases. This CDR3 is 14 amino acids long. J was trimmed by 3 bases and V by 4 bases; bases with no gene match: 4. In germline, CDR1 is SGHDN, CDR2 FVKESK.

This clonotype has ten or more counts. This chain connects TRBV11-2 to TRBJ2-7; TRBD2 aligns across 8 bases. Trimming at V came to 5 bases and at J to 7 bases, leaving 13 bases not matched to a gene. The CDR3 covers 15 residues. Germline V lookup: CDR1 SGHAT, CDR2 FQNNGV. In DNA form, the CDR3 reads TGTGCCAGCAGCCCTATCGGGACGGGAGGGGGAGAGCAGTACTTC. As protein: CASSPIGTGGGEQYF.

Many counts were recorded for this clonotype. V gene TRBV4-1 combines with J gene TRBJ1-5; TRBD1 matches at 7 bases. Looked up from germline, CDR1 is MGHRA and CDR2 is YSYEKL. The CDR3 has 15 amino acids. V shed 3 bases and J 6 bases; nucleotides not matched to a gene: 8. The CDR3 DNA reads TGCGCCAGCAGCCAGGGGACAGTTCTGGGTCAGCCCCAGCATTTT. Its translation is CASSQGTVLGQPQHF.